This T cell receptor (beta chain) appears in the sequencing data of a study of cytomegalovirus exposure and HLA in healthy donors. PCR was performed using 60 Vbeta and 13 Jbeta primers. Libraries were prepared by immunoSEQ multiplex PCR; TCRdb keeps only in-frame clonotypes and omits some of them. The sample lists under 150,000 clones, around 82% seen once, with about 6.8% in the top ten. The CDR3 loop spans 16 amino acids. Germline V gene lookup returns CDR1 SGHNT and CDR2 YENEEA. The V gene end was trimmed by 1 base and the J gene end by 7 bases; junction bases not matched to a gene: 5. There were likely unrecorded immune exposures, though donors were nominally healthy when sampled.

The V and J genes are TRBV11-3 and TRBJ2-1, with TRBD2 matching 12 bases. The TCR comes from a man in his forties in good health and CMV-seropositive. Sequences were obtained from PBMCs. CDR3 nucleotide sequence: TGTGCCAGCAGCTTAGTAGTTCTAGCGGGAGGGAATGAGCAGTTCTTC. Residues: CASSLVVLAGGNEQFF.